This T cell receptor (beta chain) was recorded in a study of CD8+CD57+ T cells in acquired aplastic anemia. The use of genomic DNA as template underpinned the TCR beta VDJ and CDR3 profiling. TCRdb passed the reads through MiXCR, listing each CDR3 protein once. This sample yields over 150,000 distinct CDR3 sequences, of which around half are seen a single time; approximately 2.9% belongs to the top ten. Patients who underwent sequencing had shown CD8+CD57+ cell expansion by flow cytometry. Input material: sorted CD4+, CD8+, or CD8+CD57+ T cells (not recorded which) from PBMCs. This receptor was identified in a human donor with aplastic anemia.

The CDR3 DNA reads as TGTGCCAGCAGCTTAATAGGGGCTGGGACCCAGTACTTC. This encodes CASSLIGAGTQYF. The chain couples TRBV7-9 to TRBJ2-5; tentative D call: TRBD1 (5 bases). The CDR3 length is 13 residues. The V and J ends lost 2 bases and 7 bases respectively, with 11 bases between them. Germline-derived CDR1 and CDR2 are SEHNR and FQNEAQ (reference sequence).